A selection of T cell receptor beta chains follows, all from one sample in a study of read filtering for tumor transcriptome and immune sequencing. MiXCR was run by TCRdb on the reads, yielding one entry per CDR3 protein. The data contain 120,000 or so distinct CDR3 sequences, approximately 13% of them singletons. The sequenced sample consisted of a population of CD138-negative cells sorted from bone marrow. Receptors originate from a donor at least 40 years old with multiple myeloma. Both conserved end residues are part of each CDR3. Each record gives: V gene, J gene, D gene, clone size, CDR3 DNA, CDR3 protein. D genes are given only for firm matches. Size tells how often a clone was seen (once, few, many) or the class of an expanded clone, and some rows leave it out.

v_gene: TRBV7-6
j_gene: TRBJ1-1
d_gene: .
abundance: .
CDR3nt: TGTGCCAGCCGCTTAACAAGGGGGACTGAAGCTTTCTTT
CDR3aa: CASRLTRGTEAFF

v_gene: TRBV6-1
j_gene: TRBJ1-4
d_gene: .
abundance: .
CDR3nt: TGTGCCGCCAGCCTTTGGACCCAGAATGAAAAACTGTTTTTT
CDR3aa: CAASLWTQNEKLFF

v_gene: TRBV5-1
j_gene: TRBJ2-7
d_gene: .
abundance: many
CDR3nt: TGCGCCAGCAGTCTCGCCTTCCAGGGGCCCGAGCAGTACTTC
CDR3aa: CASSLAFQGPEQYF

v_gene: TRBV6-5
j_gene: TRBJ2-1
d_gene: TRBD2
abundance: many
CDR3nt: TGTGCCAGCAGCCGCACTAGCGGGGGGGCCCGTGAGCAGTTCTTC
CDR3aa: CASSRTSGGAREQFF

v_gene: TRBV12-3/TRBV12-4
j_gene: TRBJ2-3
d_gene: .
abundance: many
CDR3nt: TGTGCCAGCACCCTGGGACGGGCCCCCAGCACAGATACGCAGTATTTT
CDR3aa: CASTLGRAPSTDTQYF

v_gene: TRBV20-1
j_gene: TRBJ2-1
d_gene: .
abundance: many
CDR3nt: TGCAGTGTGGAGGGTTTGCTTAATTCCTACAATGAGCAGTTCTTC
CDR3aa: CSVEGLLNSYNEQFF

v_gene: TRBV30
j_gene: TRBJ1-5
d_gene: TRBD1
abundance: many
CDR3nt: TGTGCCTGGAGTTACAGGGGAGGACAGCCCCAGCATTTT
CDR3aa: CAWSYRGGQPQHF

v_gene: TRBV9
j_gene: TRBJ2-7
d_gene: TRBD2
abundance: few
CDR3nt: TGTGCCAGCAGCGTAGGAGTCGGGAGGGACTACGAGCAGTACTTC
CDR3aa: CASSVGVGRDYEQYF

v_gene: TRBV5-6
j_gene: TRBJ1-3
d_gene: .
abundance: few
CDR3nt: TGTGCCAGCAGCTTCACTGGAAACACCATATATTTT
CDR3aa: CASSFTGNTIYF

v_gene: TRBV27
j_gene: TRBJ1-5
d_gene: .
abundance: many
CDR3nt: TGTGCCAGCAGTTTTCGGGCGGCAGGCGGACAGCCCCAGCATTTT
CDR3aa: CASSFRAAGGQPQHF

v_gene: TRBV5-1
j_gene: TRBJ2-4
d_gene: .
abundance: many
CDR3nt: TGCGCCAGCAGCCCCCGGCCGTGGGCGGATGAGGAAAACATTCAGTACTTC
CDR3aa: CASSPRPWADEENIQYF

v_gene: TRBV29-1
j_gene: TRBJ2-3
d_gene: TRBD1
abundance: many
CDR3nt: TGCAGCGCGGGAACAGGGGTAGGCACAGATACGCAGTATTTT
CDR3aa: CSAGTGVGTDTQYF

v_gene: TRBV14
j_gene: TRBJ2-1
d_gene: .
abundance: many
CDR3nt: TGTGCCAGCAGCGACCCGAGGGGTGCCTACAATGAGCAGTTCTTC
CDR3aa: CASSDPRGAYNEQFF

v_gene: TRBV30
j_gene: TRBJ2-1
d_gene: .
abundance: many
CDR3nt: TGTGCCTGGAGCAAGAGGGACCGGCAACCTGTCAATGAGCAGTTCTTC
CDR3aa: CAWSKRDRQPVNEQFF

v_gene: TRBV5-1
j_gene: TRBJ1-1
d_gene: .
abundance: many
CDR3nt: TGCGCCAGCAGCTTGCTTTTCGGGGCAAACACTGAAGCTTTCTTT
CDR3aa: CASSLLFGANTEAFF

v_gene: TRBV30
j_gene: TRBJ2-1
d_gene: TRBD2
abundance: many
CDR3nt: TGTGCCTGGAAGCCGGGACTAGGGCTTTGGAATGAGCAGTTCTTC
CDR3aa: CAWKPGLGLWNEQFF

v_gene: TRBV12-5
j_gene: TRBJ1-1
d_gene: .
abundance: .
CDR3nt: TGTGCTAGTGGTTTCAACGCAGGGTTCGCTTTCTTT
CDR3aa: CASGFNAGFAFF

v_gene: TRBV5-1
j_gene: TRBJ2-2
d_gene: .
abundance: many
CDR3nt: TGCGCCAGCAGCCCCAGACAGGACTACACCGGGGAGCTGTTTTTT
CDR3aa: CASSPRQDYTGELFF

v_gene: TRBV12-3/TRBV12-4
j_gene: TRBJ2-3
d_gene: .
abundance: few
CDR3nt: TGTGCCAGCAGTTTCGACGGTAGCACAGATACGCAGTATTTT
CDR3aa: CASSFDGSTDTQYF

v_gene: TRBV27
j_gene: TRBJ1-1
d_gene: .
abundance: many
CDR3nt: TGTGCCAGCAGTTCCCTCCCGGGGGGGCCCACTGAAGCTTTCTTT
CDR3aa: CASSSLPGGPTEAFF

v_gene: TRBV18
j_gene: TRBJ1-5
d_gene: .
abundance: many
CDR3nt: TGTGCCAGCTCACCAGCGGAGGATCAGCCCCAGCATTTT
CDR3aa: CASSPAEDQPQHF

v_gene: TRBV6-6
j_gene: TRBJ2-1
d_gene: TRBD1
abundance: few
CDR3nt: TGTGCCAGCAGTTACGAGCAGGGGGACAATGAGCAGTTCTTC
CDR3aa: CASSYEQGDNEQFF

v_gene: TRBV29-1
j_gene: TRBJ2-3
d_gene: .
abundance: many
CDR3nt: TGCAGCGTCGTTCCGGCCGAAGATACGCAGTATTTT
CDR3aa: CSVVPAEDTQYF

v_gene: TRBV2
j_gene: TRBJ1-2
d_gene: TRBD1
abundance: many
CDR3nt: TGTGCCAGCAGCCAGGACAGGCGCTATGGCTACACCTTC
CDR3aa: CASSQDRRYGYTF

v_gene: TRBV20-1
j_gene: TRBJ1-5
d_gene: .
abundance: many
CDR3nt: TGCAGTGCTAGCCGACCCGACGAGGCTCGGGGGCAGCCCCAGCATTTT
CDR3aa: CSASRPDEARGQPQHF

v_gene: TRBV14
j_gene: TRBJ2-1
d_gene: .
abundance: .
CDR3nt: TGTACCAGCAAGGGGTCAGGCGGGACCAGGGGGTACAATGAGCAGTTCTTC
CDR3aa: CTSKGSGGTRGYNEQFF

v_gene: TRBV13
j_gene: TRBJ2-1
d_gene: TRBD2
abundance: many
CDR3nt: TGTGCCAGCAGCGTCGGGACTAGCGGGAGTCTAGATGAGCAGTTCTTC
CDR3aa: CASSVGTSGSLDEQFF

v_gene: TRBV7-9
j_gene: TRBJ2-1
d_gene: TRBD1
abundance: many
CDR3nt: TGTGCCAGCAGCGGCCTAGGGACAGCCGTCAATGAGCAGTTCTTC
CDR3aa: CASSGLGTAVNEQFF

v_gene: TRBV5-6
j_gene: TRBJ2-5
d_gene: TRBD2
abundance: many
CDR3nt: TGTGCCAGCAGCCCCCGGGAGGGCGTGGAGACCCAGTACTTC
CDR3aa: CASSPREGVETQYF

v_gene: TRBV27
j_gene: TRBJ1-2
d_gene: .
abundance: many
CDR3nt: TGTGCCAGCAGTAGAACAGGGATTAACTATGGCTACACCTTC
CDR3aa: CASSRTGINYGYTF

v_gene: TRBV28
j_gene: TRBJ2-1
d_gene: .
abundance: many
CDR3nt: TGTGCCAGCGGGACGACCTACAATGAGCAGTTCTTC
CDR3aa: CASGTTYNEQFF

v_gene: TRBV7-2
j_gene: TRBJ2-1
d_gene: TRBD1
abundance: .
CDR3nt: TGTGCCAGCAGTGTCCGGGACAGACCTCGCAATGAGCAGTTCTTC
CDR3aa: CASSVRDRPRNEQFF

v_gene: TRBV15
j_gene: TRBJ1-6
d_gene: TRBD1
abundance: many
CDR3nt: TGTGCCACCAGCACTGGGACAGTTTCTTCACCCCTCCACTTT
CDR3aa: CATSTGTVSSPLHF

v_gene: TRBV4-2
j_gene: TRBJ2-1
d_gene: TRBD2
abundance: many
CDR3nt: TGTGCCAGCAGCCAAGACGACGGGGGGAACGACAATGAGCAGTTCTTC
CDR3aa: CASSQDDGGNDNEQFF

v_gene: TRBV5-1
j_gene: TRBJ1-1
d_gene: TRBD1
abundance: many
CDR3nt: TGCGCCAGCAGCGAACCTGACAGGGGCACTGAAGCTTTCTTT
CDR3aa: CASSEPDRGTEAFF

v_gene: TRBV5-1
j_gene: TRBJ2-1
d_gene: TRBD1
abundance: .
CDR3nt: TGCGCCAGCAGCATTACAGGGGGCGCTTCTGAGGAGCAGTTCTTC
CDR3aa: CASSITGGASEEQFF

v_gene: TRBV5-6
j_gene: TRBJ1-1
d_gene: TRBD1
abundance: .
CDR3nt: TGTGCCGGCAGCCCCCAGGACAGGCAGGTGAACACTGAAGCTTTCTTT
CDR3aa: CAGSPQDRQVNTEAFF

v_gene: TRBV10-2
j_gene: TRBJ1-2
d_gene: TRBD1
abundance: many
CDR3nt: TGCGCCAGCAGTCAGGGGGCGGCCTATGGCTACACCTTC
CDR3aa: CASSQGAAYGYTF

v_gene: TRBV7-2
j_gene: TRBJ1-5
d_gene: .
abundance: many
CDR3nt: TGTGCCAGCAGCTTAGAGCAAGGTCCCCACCAGCCCCAGCATTTT
CDR3aa: CASSLEQGPHQPQHF

v_gene: TRBV7-9
j_gene: TRBJ2-1
d_gene: TRBD1
abundance: many
CDR3nt: TGTGCCAGCAGCTTCCGGGACAGGGGCGTCGGTGAGCAGTTCTTC
CDR3aa: CASSFRDRGVGEQFF

v_gene: TRBV4-2
j_gene: TRBJ2-3
d_gene: .
abundance: many
CDR3nt: TGTGCCAGCAGCCAAGGGCTGGGCCGGGCCACAGATACGCAGTATTTT
CDR3aa: CASSQGLGRATDTQYF

v_gene: TRBV7-8
j_gene: TRBJ2-5
d_gene: .
abundance: few
CDR3nt: TGTGCCAGCAGCTTTATACGAGGGGGTTCTGAGCGGCCGCAGACCCAGTACTTC
CDR3aa: CASSFIRGGSERPQTQYF

v_gene: TRBV20-1
j_gene: TRBJ1-4
d_gene: .
abundance: many
CDR3nt: TGCAGTGCATTACCCCTGGGACAATTCGGTGAAAAACTGTTTTTT
CDR3aa: CSALPLGQFGEKLFF

v_gene: TRBV6-5
j_gene: TRBJ2-3
d_gene: .
abundance: .
CDR3nt: TGTGCCAGCAGATGTACAGGTCGGGATACGCAGTATTTT
CDR3aa: CASRCTGRDTQYF